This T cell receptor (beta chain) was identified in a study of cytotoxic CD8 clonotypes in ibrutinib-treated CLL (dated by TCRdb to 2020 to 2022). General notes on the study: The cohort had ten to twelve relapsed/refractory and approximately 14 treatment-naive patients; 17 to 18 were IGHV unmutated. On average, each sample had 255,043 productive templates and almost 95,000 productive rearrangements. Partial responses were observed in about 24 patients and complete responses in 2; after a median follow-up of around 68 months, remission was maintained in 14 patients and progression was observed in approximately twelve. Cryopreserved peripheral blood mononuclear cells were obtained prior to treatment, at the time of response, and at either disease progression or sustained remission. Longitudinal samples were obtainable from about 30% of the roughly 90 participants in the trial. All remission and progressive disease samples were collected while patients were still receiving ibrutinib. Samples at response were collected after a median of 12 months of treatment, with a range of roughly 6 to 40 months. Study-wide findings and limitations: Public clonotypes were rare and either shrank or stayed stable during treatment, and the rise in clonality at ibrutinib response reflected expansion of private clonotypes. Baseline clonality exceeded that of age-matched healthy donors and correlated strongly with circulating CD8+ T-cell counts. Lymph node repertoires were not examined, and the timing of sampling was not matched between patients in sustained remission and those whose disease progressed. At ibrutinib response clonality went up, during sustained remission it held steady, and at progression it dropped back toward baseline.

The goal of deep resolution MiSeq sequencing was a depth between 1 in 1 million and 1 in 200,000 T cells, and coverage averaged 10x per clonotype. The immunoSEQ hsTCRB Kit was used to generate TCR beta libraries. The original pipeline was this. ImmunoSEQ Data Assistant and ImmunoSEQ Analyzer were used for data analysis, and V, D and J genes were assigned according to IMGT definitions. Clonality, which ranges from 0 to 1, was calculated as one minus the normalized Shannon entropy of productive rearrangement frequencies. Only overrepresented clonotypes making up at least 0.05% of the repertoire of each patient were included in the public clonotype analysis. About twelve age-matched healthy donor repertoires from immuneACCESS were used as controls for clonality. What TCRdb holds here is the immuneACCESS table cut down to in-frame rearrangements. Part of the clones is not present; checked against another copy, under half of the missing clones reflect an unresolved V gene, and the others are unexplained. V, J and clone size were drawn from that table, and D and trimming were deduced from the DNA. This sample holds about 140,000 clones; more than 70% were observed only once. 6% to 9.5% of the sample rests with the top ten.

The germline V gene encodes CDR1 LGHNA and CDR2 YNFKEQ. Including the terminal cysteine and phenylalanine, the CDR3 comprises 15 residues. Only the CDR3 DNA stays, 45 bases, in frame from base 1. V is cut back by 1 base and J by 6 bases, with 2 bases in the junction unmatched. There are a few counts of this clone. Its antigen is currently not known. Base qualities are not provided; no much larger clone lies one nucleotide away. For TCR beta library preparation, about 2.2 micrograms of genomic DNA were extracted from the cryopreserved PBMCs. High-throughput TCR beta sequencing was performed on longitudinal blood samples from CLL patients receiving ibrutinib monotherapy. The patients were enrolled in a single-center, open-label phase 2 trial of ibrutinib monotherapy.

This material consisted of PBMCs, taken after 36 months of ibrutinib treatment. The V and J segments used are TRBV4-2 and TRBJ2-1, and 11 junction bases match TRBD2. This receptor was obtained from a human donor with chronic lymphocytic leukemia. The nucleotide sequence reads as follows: TGTGCCAGCAGCCAAGTAGCGGGGGGGACCAATGAGCAGTTCTTC. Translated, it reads CASSQVAGGTNEQFF.